This T cell receptor (beta chain) comes out of a study of spatial heterogeneity in lung cancer. TCRdb re-called the 5' RACE reads through MiXCR, storing one row per CDR3 protein. Here the sample spans 5,400 or so distinct CDR3 sequences, roughly 24% being singletons. Time point: sample taken at primary tumor resection. Tumor, nontumor lung or frozen PBMC supplied whole RNA, sequenced without sorting. Germline CDR1 MDHEN, CDR2 SYDVKM. CDR3 size: 17 residues. J lost 3 bases, V lost 3 bases, and 13 bases had no gene match. The rearrangement links TRBV28 to TRBJ2-7; 8 nucleotides match TRBD2. Sequencing was performed on PBMCs, taken at surgery. The sequence came from a male donor with early-stage non-small cell lung cancer. The CDR3 nucleotides are TGTGCCAGCAGTTTGCCCTACGGGAGCGGGAGAGGCTACGAGCAGTACTTC. It is translated as CASSLPYGSGRGYEQYF.